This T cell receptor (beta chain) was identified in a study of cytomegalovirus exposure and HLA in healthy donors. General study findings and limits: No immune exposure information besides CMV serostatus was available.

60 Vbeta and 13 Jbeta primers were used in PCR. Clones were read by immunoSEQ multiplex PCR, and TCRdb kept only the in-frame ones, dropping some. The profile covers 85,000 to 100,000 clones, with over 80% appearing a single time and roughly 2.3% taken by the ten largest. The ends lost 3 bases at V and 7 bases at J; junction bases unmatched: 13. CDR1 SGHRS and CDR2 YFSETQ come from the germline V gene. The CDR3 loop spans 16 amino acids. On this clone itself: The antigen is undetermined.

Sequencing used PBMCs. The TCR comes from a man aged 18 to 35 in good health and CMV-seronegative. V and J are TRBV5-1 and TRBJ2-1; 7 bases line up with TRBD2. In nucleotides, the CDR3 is TGCGCCAGCAGCTGGGCCTCCCCGGGGGGTATAAATGAGCAGTTCTTC. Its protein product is CASSWASPGGINEQFF.